This T cell receptor (beta chain) originates from a study of T-cell memory formation after mild COVID-19. This CDR3 region has 14 residues. The V end lost 6 bases, the J end lost 2 bases, and 9 bases lay between the germline ends. CDR1 is KGHDR, CDR2 SFDVKD, per germline. This clonotype was seen a handful of times. MiXCR was run by TCRdb on the 5' RACE reads, yielding one entry per CDR3 protein. The data hold about 180,000 distinct CDR3 sequences, with 16% observed a single time. The receptor's source is an adult woman who had mild COVID-19 (a few samples of this study predate the infection). Cell type and time point are not known. Sequenced material: PBMCs or a T cell subset sorted from them (not recorded which). The chain joins TRBV24-1 to TRBJ2-2; D ambiguous. The CDR3 DNA reads as TGTGCCACCAGTCCCAGAATAAACACCGGGGAGCTGTTTTTT. Its translation is CATSPRINTGELFF.